These T cell receptor beta chains were read from a single sample in a study of blood T cell repertoires in COVID-19. This table comes from immunoSEQ multiplex PCR, and its TCRdb copy is limited to in-frame clones, with some not included. The data show fewer than 350,000 clones, 70% to 90% seen once. The specimen was PBMCs or T cells enriched from blood (not recorded which). The receptor set was obtained from a man aged 25 to 40 who had recovered from COVID-19. Both conserved end residues are part of each CDR3.

v_call	j_call	cdr3_aa
TRBV9	TRBJ1-1	CASAGTQNTEAFF
TRBV6-1	TRBJ1-6	CASSSPPGRNSPLHF
TRBV5-1	TRBJ1-6	CASSQGQNNSPLHF
TRBV10-3	TRBJ2-7	CAISDRRTGYEQYF
TRBV7-6	TRBJ2-2	CASSLEVRTDTGELFF
TRBV5-1	TRBJ1-3	CASSWTGDGNTIYF
TRBV7-9	TRBJ1-1	CASSITQQSTEAFF
TRBV4-1	TRBJ1-1	CASSLAEGLNTEAFF
TRBV12-3/TRBV12-4	TRBJ2-7	CASTLGGHEQYF
TRBV7-2	TRBJ2-1	CASSTMGGHNEQFF
TRBV30	TRBJ1-2	CAWSLERRYGYTF
TRBV6-5	TRBJ2-1	CASSILAGGNNEQFF
TRBV7-2	TRBJ1-5	CASSFSWGRQPQHF
TRBV3-1/TRBV3-2	TRBJ1-4	CASSQAYNEKLFF
TRBV5-1	TRBJ1-3	CASSTDLSTSGNTIYF
TRBV30	TRBJ2-1	CAWSGLAGGSYNEQFF
TRBV6-2/TRBV6-3	TRBJ1-1	CASSNGGNTEAFF
TRBV30	TRBJ1-4	CAWSAPLSFEKLFF
TRBV15	TRBJ1-4	CATDSGSPNEKLFF
TRBV18	TRBJ1-1	CASSPRQGAAEAFF
TRBV2	TRBJ1-5	CASSDLRASNQPQHF
TRBV7-6	TRBJ2-5	CASSLVGTGAEETQYF
TRBV3-1/TRBV3-2	TRBJ1-1	CASSQEDTRAFF
TRBV19	TRBJ1-2	CASSISSGQSYGYTF
TRBV14	TRBJ1-1	CASSLRRVFGEGGLWTEAFF
TRBV13	TRBJ1-5	CASSTQDSPNQPQHF
TRBV7-9	TRBJ1-1	CASSLEGSGGAFF
TRBV29-1	TRBJ1-2	CVTWGEEGYTF